A single sample is the source of the 9 T cell receptor beta chains below, sequenced in a study of vaccination effects on CD4 cells after COVID-19. Within the ViraFEST assay, antigen-specific CD4+ T cells underwent expansion with viral peptide pools prior to sequencing. Once cultured for 10 days, the cells underwent separation to obtain CD4+ T cells. Each person got two doses of an mRNA SARS-CoV-2 vaccine, BNT162b2 or mRNA-1273. These receptors lack a known antigen. Here immunoSEQ multiplex PCR was the method, and the copy in TCRdb shows in-frame clones only, minus some. The data hold some 68,000 clones, with around 80% observed a single time. Sequencing used CD4+ T cells from PBMCs cultured with HCoV-229E spike peptides, obtained after COVID-19 vaccination. These receptors all stem from a human donor who received a COVID-19 vaccine.

The sample holds one count of this clone. The chain links TRBV28 to TRBJ1-6, with TRBD1 as a possible D gene (6 bases). This CDR3 has 14 residues. V was pared by 6 bases and J by 5 bases, with 11 bases between. The germline V gene encodes CDR1 MDHEN and CDR2 SYDVKM. CDR3: CASRQGINNSPLHF. The CDR3 DNA reads TGTGCCAGCAGACAGGGTATCAATAATTCACCCCTCCACTTT.

This sequence joins TRBV30 and TRBJ1-5; TRBD1 agrees at 7 bases. Germline V gives CDR1 GTSNPN, CDR2 SVGIG (reference sequence). The CDR3 length is 14 residues. The V and J ends lost 2 bases and 10 bases, in that order; junction bases with no gene match: 11. This CDR3 is CAWSHRGPAYPQHF. CDR3 nucleotide sequence: TGTGCCTGGAGTCACAGGGGTCCGGCTTACCCCCAGCATTTT.

The chain recombines TRBV3-1 (or the pseudogene TRBV3-2) with TRBJ1-5, with D hard to call. Germline V lookup: CDR1 LGHDT, CDR2 YNNKEL (reference sequence). Between the trimmed V and J ends, which lost 4 bases and 4 bases, there was a span of 8 bases. This CDR3 region has 13 residues. The CDR3: CASSPSKNQPQHF. The CDR3, as DNA: TGTGCCAGCAGCCCCTCCAAGAATCAGCCCCAGCATTTT.

This chain uses TRBV6-1 with TRBJ2-7; D remains unclear. V lost 0 bases and J 12 bases, leaving 15 bases between the germline ends. The V gene's germline CDR1 is MNHNS and CDR2 SASEGT. CDR3 length equals 13 residues. The CDR3 DNA sequence: TGTGCCAGCAGTGAAGCCATTCCCCAGACGTGGTACGTC. This codes for CASSEAIPQTWYV.

The V gene is TRBV19, the J gene TRBJ1-3; D gene uncertain. V lost 3 bases and J lost 2, with 14 bases in between. Germline CDR1 and CDR2: LNHDA and SQIVND (reference sequence). The CDR3 is 16 residues long. CDR3 region: CASSIPGSPTGNTIYF. For the CDR3, the DNA is TGTGCCAGTAGTATTCCGGGCAGCCCGACTGGAAACACCATATATTTT.

V gene TRBV27 combines with J gene TRBJ2-5, with 8 bases fitting TRBD2. The CDR3 runs 16 residues. V was clipped by 6 bases and J by 3 bases; unmatched bases: 12. From germline, CDR1 is MNHEY and CDR2 SMNVEV (reference sequence). The CDR3 protein is CASRGGKVAGKETQYF. CDR3 nucleotide sequence: TGTGCCAGCAGGGGGGGTAAGGTAGCGGGAAAAGAGACCCAGTACTTC.

This clone was found a few times. The chain links TRBV19 to TRBJ2-1, with D unclear. The CDR3 is 12 residues long. The germline V gene encodes CDR1 LNHDA and CDR2 SQIVND (reference sequence). V was cut by 5 bases and J by 0 bases, with 2 bases left in between. The chain's CDR3 is CASSVSYNEQFF. CDR3 nucleotides: TGTGCCAGTAGTGTCTCCTACAATGAGCAGTTCTTC.

The chain joins TRBV27 to TRBJ1-6; tentatively, D is TRBD1 (6 bases). V gave up 3 bases and J gave up 7 bases, with 13 bases separating them. Germline V gene data show CDR1 as MNHEY and CDR2 as SMNVEV (reference sequence). This CDR3 is built from 15 residues. As DNA, the CDR3 is TGTGCCAGCAGTTTCAGACAGGTTGCGAATTCACCCCTCCACTTT. The encoded protein is CASSFRQVANSPLHF.

This sequence joins TRBV5-1 and TRBJ2-3; TRBD1 matches 8 bases. CDR1 and CDR2 (germline): SGHRS, YFSETQ. The CDR3 is made up of 14 amino acids. Unmatched junction bases numbered 3, after V lost 2 bases and J lost 4 bases. The CDR3 is CASSFRGPADTQYF. CDR3 coding DNA: TGCGCCAGCAGCTTCAGGGGGCCAGCAGATACGCAGTATTTT.